This T cell receptor (beta chain) derives from a study of blood T cell repertoires in COVID-19. Study information: The origin of the acute and convalescent COVID-19 samples was the United States, Italy and Spain. Sample material is recorded as cDNA or gDNA derived from T cells, B-cell-depleted T cells, or PBMCs.

Trimming shortened V by 8 bases and J by 0 bases, and 14 bases separated the two germline ends. This CDR3 contains 14 residues. Germline V gene lookup returns CDR1 SGHRS and CDR2 YFSETQ. Authors' methods: Estimates of nucleated cell counts were drawn from the amplification of reference gene primers. The assay was immunoSEQ multiplex PCR, and TCRdb's table has in-frame clones only and misses some. V and J calls and clone size are as listed in that table; D and trimming were resolved from the DNA. The table shows approximately 50,000 clones, with under 90% occurring only once. The TCR originated in a man older than 75 with COVID-19, enrolled during active disease. The rearrangement uses TRBV5-1 and TRBJ1-2; no definite D call. The source material was peripheral blood. CDR3 amino acids: CASNSGGSNYGYTF. Here the CDR3 DNA reads TGCGCCAGTAATTCGGGAGGTTCTAACTATGGCTACACCTTC. The complete variable domain, with remaining parts taken from reference TRBV5-1 and TRBJ1-2, reads KAGVTQTPRYLIKTRGQQVTLSCSPISGHRSVSWYQQTPGQGLQFLFEYFSETQRNKGNFPGRFSGRQFSNSRSEMNVSTLELGDSALYLCASNSGGSNYGYTFGSGTRLTVV.